The 23 T cell receptor beta chains reported below all come from one sample, sequenced in a study of long-term antiretroviral therapy in people with HIV. It was version v3.0 of the immunoSEQ assay that was run at survey level. Produced via immunoSEQ multiplex PCR; TCRdb's table is partial and in-frame only. The repertoire holds about 21,000 clones, with under 90% as singletons. Sequenced material: unsorted PBMCs, taken at the start of antiretroviral therapy. These receptors were collected from a man over 45 with HIV.

V and J are TRBV7-2 and TRBJ2-7, with no clear D. The CDR3 runs to 16 residues. Germline lookup yields CDR1 SGHTA and CDR2 FQGNSA. V lost 2 bases and J 5 bases, leaving 19 bases between the germline ends. DNA for the CDR3: TGTGCCAGCAGCTTACCGCTAAACACCGCGTCCGACGAGCAGTACTTC. It encodes CASSLPLNTASDEQYF. Based on the CDR3 plus reference TRBV7-2 and TRBJ2-7, the full variable domain is GAGVSQSPSNKVTEKGKDVELRCDPISGHTALYWYRQSLGQGLEFLIYFQGNSAPDKSGLPSDRFSAERTGGSVSTLTIQRTQQEDSAVYLCASSLPLNTASDEQYFGPGTRLTVT.

This clone was counted only a few times. CDR3 sequence reads: CASSFRQRLNSPLHF. The CDR3, as DNA: TGTGCCAGCAGTTTCCGACAGCGCCTGAATTCACCCCTCCACTTT. The chain joins TRBV6-5 to TRBJ1-6; D may be TRBD1 (5 bases). V was clipped by 4 bases and J by 7 bases, with 14 bases between them. From germline, CDR1 is MNHEY and CDR2 SVGAGI. This CDR3 comprises 15 residues.

This chain uses TRBV4-3 with TRBJ2-5, with 7 nucleotides matching TRBD1. Germline values: CDR1 LGHNA, CDR2 YSLEER. The CDR3 has 15 residues. The V gene end was trimmed by 0 bases and the J gene end by 4 bases; junction bases not matched to a gene: 5. CDR3 sequence reads: CASSQEVTGPETQYF. The CDR3 DNA is TGCGCCAGCAGCCAAGAGGTGACAGGGCCAGAGACCCAGTACTTC.

This chain connects TRBV2 to TRBJ1-5; the D is unclear. The CDR3 is 13 amino acids. CDR1 and CDR2 from the germline V gene are SNHLY and FYNNEI. The V end was cut by 2 bases, the J end by 4 bases, with 6 bases between. CDR3 protein: CASSEFRNQPQHF. The CDR3 bases are TGTGCCAGCAGTGAATTCCGGAATCAGCCCCAGCATTTT.

This rearrangement joins TRBV7-9 to TRBJ2-7; D is uncertain. The germline CDR1 and CDR2 sequences are SEHNR and FQNEAQ (reference sequence). The CDR3 is made up of 15 amino acids. Trimming stripped 4 bases from V and 2 bases from J, with 15 bases between. DNA for the CDR3: TGTGCCAGCAGCTCGAGGACCGGATCGCCCTACGAGCAGTACTTC. It yields the protein CASSSRTGSPYEQYF. The whole variable domain, remainder taken from reference TRBV7-9 and TRBJ2-7, is DTGVSQNPRHKITKRGQNVTFRCDPISEHNRLYWYRQTLGQGPEFLTYFQNEAQLEKSRLLSDRFSAERPKGSFSTLEIQRTEQGDSAMYLCASSSRTGSPYEQYFGPGTRLTVT.

V and J are TRBV12-5 and TRBJ2-7; weak D call: TRBD1 (6 bases). The V end lost 4 bases, the J end lost 6 bases, and 28 bases lay between the germline ends. The CDR3 is 18 amino acids. Germline assignment: CDR1 LGHNT and CDR2 FRNRAP. CDR3 sequence reads: CASGSALGQPGISGEQYF. As DNA, the CDR3 is TGTGCTAGTGGTTCCGCTCTTGGACAGCCCGGGATATCGGGCGAGCAGTACTTC.

The count of this clone is one. V and J are TRBV4-3 and TRBJ1-1; a weak D match, TRBD1 (6 bases). The V end lost 3 bases, the J end lost 1 base, and 12 bases lay between the germline ends. This CDR3 comprises 15 residues. The germline CDR1 and CDR2 sequences are LGHNA and YSLEER. CDR3 loop: CASSHRLGGNTEAFF. The CDR3 DNA follows: TGCGCCAGCAGCCACCGTCTAGGGGGGAACACTGAAGCTTTCTTT.

This clone has just one count. The gene calls are TRBV6-4 and TRBJ2-6; TRBD1 is a possible D gene (5 bases). This CDR3 is built from 16 residues. From germline, CDR1 is MRHNA and CDR2 SNTAGT. Trimming took off 0 bases at V and 3 bases at J, with 9 bases between the two ends. In nucleotides, the CDR3 is TGTGCCAGCAGTGACTCGATGGGGCGTGGGGCCAACGTCCTGACTTTC. This codes for CASSDSMGRGANVLTF.

The chain is built from TRBV10-1 and TRBJ2-7, with D unclear. The V end was cut by 0 bases, the J end by 0 bases, with 9 bases between. Germline lookup yields CDR1 WNHNN and CDR2 SYGVQD (reference sequence). CDR3 length equals 15 residues. This chain's CDR3 is CASSESPGFSYEQYF. CDR3 DNA sequence: TGCGCCAGCAGTGAGTCGCCAGGTTTCTCCTACGAGCAGTACTTC.

V and J are TRBV29-1 and TRBJ2-1; 7 bases match TRBD1. After removal of 6 bases from V and 5 bases from J, the junction contained 7 bases not matched to a gene. The germline V gene encodes CDR1 SQVTM and CDR2 ANQGSEA. The CDR3 is 13 amino acids. CDR3 nucleotide sequence: TGCAGCGTCGACAGGGTGGCTAACAATGAGCAGTTCTTC. Its translation: CSVDRVANNEQFF.

This clone was detected only once. This chain connects TRBV28 to TRBJ1-2; 7 nucleotides align to TRBD1. CDR1 is MDHEN and CDR2 is SYDVKM in the germline V gene. V lost 5 bases and J lost 0; bases outside the gene matches: 6. The CDR3 length is 15 residues. The CDR3 DNA is TGTGCCAGCAGTGGATCACAGGGGACTAACTATGGCTACACCTTC. It translates to CASSGSQGTNYGYTF.

The chain couples TRBV6-6 to TRBJ2-6, with D possibly matching TRBD2 (5 bases). CDR1 and CDR2 from the germline V gene are MNHNY and SVGAGI (reference sequence). The CDR3 runs to 15 residues. Trimming shortened V by 6 bases and J by 0 bases, and 9 bases separated the two germline ends. The CDR3 here is CASSSEGSGANVLTF. DNA of the CDR3: TGTGCCAGCAGCAGTGAGGGCTCTGGGGCCAACGTCCTGACTTTC.

This clone came up a few times. The genes are TRBV6-1 and TRBJ1-6, with a tentative D call TRBD1 (6 bases). The CDR3 is 17 residues long. Trimming took off 3 bases at V and 7 bases at J, with 19 bases between the two ends. Germline V lookup: CDR1 MNHNS, CDR2 SASEGT. The CDR3 spells CASSDQRGGGRNSPLHF. The CDR3, as DNA: TGTGCCAGCAGTGACCAACGAGGGGGGGGCAGGAATTCACCCCTCCACTTT.

The chain recombines TRBV27 with TRBJ1-5; D uncertain. V was clipped by 5 bases and J by 0 bases, with 17 bases between them. The CDR3 loop spans 17 amino acids. CDR1 is MNHEY and CDR2 is SMNVEV in the germline V gene (reference sequence). CDR3 DNA sequence: TGTGCCAGCAGTCAATACTACCAGGATTATAGCAATCAGCCCCAGCATTTT. Translation: CASSQYYQDYSNQPQHF.

CDR3 in DNA: TGTGCTAGTGGTTTGGTAAGCAACGAGCAGTACTTC. Translation gives CASGLVSNEQYF. The chain employs TRBV12-5 and TRBJ2-5; D unclear. The DNA end lines up better with TRBJ2-7; the J call may be wrong. CDR3 length: 12 residues. The germline gives CDR1 LGHNT, CDR2 FRNRAP.

This clone was observed once. This rearrangement joins TRBV5-6 to TRBJ2-3; D may correspond to TRBD1 or TRBD2 (6 bases each). The CDR3 loop spans 17 amino acids. V was cut by 6 bases and J by 1 base, with 21 bases left in between. Per the germline V gene, CDR1 is SGHDT and CDR2 is YYEEEE. CDR3 residues: CASTIRSGGQGTDTQYF. The CDR3 DNA is TGTGCCAGCACCATAAGATCTGGGGGGCAGGGCACAGATACGCAGTATTTT.

The chain employs TRBV27 and TRBJ2-5; D is perhaps TRBD2 (7 bases). The CDR3 is made up of 14 amino acids. Trimming removed 3 bases from V and 5 bases from J, with 13 bases in between. Germline V gene lookup returns CDR1 MNHEY and CDR2 SMNVEV (reference sequence). CDR3 protein: CASSFRGARETQYF. CDR3 in DNA: TGTGCCAGCAGTTTTCGGGGGGCCAGGGAGACCCAGTACTTC.

The chain couples TRBV6-6 to TRBJ2-3; 8 bases are a match to TRBD2. J gave up 4 bases and V 11 bases, and 14 bases lay outside the gene matches. The length of the CDR3 is 15 residues. Per germline, CDR1 MNHNY and CDR2 SVGAGI (reference sequence). CDR3 sequence: CACRELAAYPDTQYF. The CDR3 DNA reads TGTGCCTGCCGCGAACTAGCGGCCTACCCAGATACGCAGTATTTT.

This chain joins TRBV7-2 and TRBJ2-1; 10 bases agree with TRBD2. The CDR3 is made up of 15 amino acids. V lost 5 bases, J lost 7 bases, and 8 bases stayed unmatched. Germline CDR1 SGHTA, CDR2 FQGNSA. This CDR3 reads CASSDNSGRWNEQFF. As DNA, the CDR3 is TGTGCCAGCAGCGATAATAGCGGGAGGTGGAATGAGCAGTTCTTC. The entire variable domain, with the rest obtained from reference TRBV7-2 and TRBJ2-1, is as follows: GAGVSQSPSNKVTEKGKDVELRCDPISGHTALYWYRQSLGQGLEFLIYFQGNSAPDKSGLPSDRFSAERTGGSVSTLTIQRTQQEDSAVYLCASSDNSGRWNEQFFGPGTRLTVL.

The sample holds one count of this clone. This rearrangement joins TRBV6-5 to TRBJ1-1; weak D call: TRBD1 (6 bases). Germline CDR1 and CDR2: MNHEY and SVGAGI. V was shortened by 7 bases and J by 7 bases, with 16 bases between the two germline ends. The CDR3 is made up of 13 amino acids. The CDR3 DNA reads TGTGCCAGCACCCTAGGACAGCGCAGTGAAGCTTTCTTT. This encodes CASTLGQRSEAFF.

This clone was counted once. The CDR3 DNA reads TGTGCCAGCAGCTTAGGAGCCGACAGGCCTCTCGAAAAACTGTTTTTT. It specifies CASSLGADRPLEKLFF. The chain uses TRBV11-3 and TRBJ1-4; maybe TRBD1 (6 bases). The ends were cut back, 1 base at V and 8 bases at J, with 17 bases in the middle. The CDR3 totals 16 residues. Germline lookup yields CDR1 SGHNT and CDR2 YENEEA.

This rearrangement joins TRBV6-5 to TRBJ1-5; unclear D gene. CDR1 and CDR2 from the germline V gene are MNHEY and SVGAGI. The CDR3 length is 13 residues. The V gene lost 6 bases and the J gene lost 8 bases, with 14 bases spanning the gap. In DNA form, the CDR3 reads TGTGCCAGCAGCCGGACCCTTAATAAGCCCCAGCATTTT. This codes for CASSRTLNKPQHF.

This rearrangement joins TRBV14 to TRBJ2-7; D is perhaps TRBD1 (6 bases). CDR1 and CDR2 from the germline V gene are SGHDN and FVKESK. The CDR3 runs to 15 residues. Trimming shortened V by 1 base and J by 5 bases, and 15 bases separated the two germline ends. The CDR3, as DNA: TGTGCCAGCAGCCAAGTTGGGACATTGAAGAACGAGCAGTACTTC. It yields the protein CASSQVGTLKNEQYF.